This record looks at one T cell receptor (beta chain) sequence and its context. Its specificity is not known. The junction had 6 bases not matched to a gene; V was cut back by 6 bases and J by 3 bases. Germline CDR1 SNHLY, CDR2 FYNNEI. The length of the CDR3 is 15 residues. This sample is part of a study of T cells in Graves' hyperthyroidism and ophthalmopathy. For the study at large: It was at initial diagnosis, before any treatment, that peripheral blood was collected. Study findings and constraints: In the blood, most expanded thyroid clonotypes above 0.001 appeared as well.

Researchers took RNA transcripts and amplified the TCR beta CDR3 regions from them. Carried out on the TCR CDR3, a first-round RT-PCR used the HTBI primer set. TCRdb re-analysed the multiplex PCR reads in MiXCR, keeping a single row per CDR3 protein. The data show about 620,000 distinct CDR3 sequences, with roughly 15% seen just once and around 4% held by the top ten. Absent ophthalmopathy progression within 18 months defined stable Graves' hyperthyroidism. Diagnoses used clinical symptoms, serum thyroxine and TRAb, thyroid ultrasound and orbital computed tomography. V gene TRBV2 combines with J gene TRBJ2-3, with 10 bases identical to TRBD2. Material: blood. This TCR came from a woman between 25 and 40 years old with Graves' hyperthyroidism. CDR3 sequence (DNA): TGTGCCAGCAGCGGGGGACTAGCGCATACAGATACGCAGTATTTT. This gives the protein CASSGGLAHTDTQYF.